The 17 T cell receptor beta chains below were found in one sample sequenced in a study of Ad26.COV2.S vaccination and SARS-CoV-2 variants. Regarding treatment: roughly 19 received Ad26.COV2.S at low or high dose, single or two shots; roughly five received placebo; per-sample allocation not given. Day 63 after the first vaccine or placebo injection was the time point for sampling. The protocol was immunoSEQ multiplex PCR, while the TCRdb copy is restricted to in-frame clones and leaves out a portion. This table holds roughly 300,000 clones, about 89% found once. The material sequenced was peripheral blood, taken in a trial of Ad26.COV2.S vaccine versus placebo. These TCRs come from a person between 18 and 65 years old who received the Ad26.COV2.S COVID-19 vaccine or a placebo.

The genes are TRBV5-4 and TRBJ1-4; D not resolved. V was cut by 0 bases and J by 0 bases, with 9 bases left in between. CDR1 SGHNT and CDR2 YYREEE come from the germline V gene (reference sequence). CDR3 length equals 16 residues. This CDR3 reads CASSLGSSTTNEKLFF. In nucleotides, the CDR3 is TGTGCCAGCAGCTTGGGGTCGAGCACAACTAATGAAAAACTGTTTTTT.

Here the CDR3 reads CASSPGQDYNEQFF. CDR3 nucleotides: TGCGCCAGCAGCCCGGGACAAGATTACAATGAGCAGTTCTTC. The chain has TRBV5-1 and TRBJ2-1; the D gene is possibly TRBD1 (6 bases). This CDR3 spans 14 amino acids. Per the germline V gene, CDR1 is SGHRS and CDR2 is YFSETQ. Deletions cut 4 bases from V and 4 bases from J, with 12 bases between. Together with reference TRBV5-1 and TRBJ2-1, the CDR3 gives the full variable domain: KAGVTQTPRYLIKTRGQQVTLSCSPISGHRSVSWYQQTPGQGLQFLFEYFSETQRNKGNFPGRFSGRQFSNSRSEMNVSTLELGDSALYLCASSPGQDYNEQFFGPGTRLTVL.

The chain is built from TRBV9 and TRBJ1-3; 8 bases are shared with TRBD1. The germline gives CDR1 SGDLS, CDR2 YYNGEE. The CDR3 consists of 17 residues. V was pared by 3 bases and J by 4 bases, with 12 bases of the junction left unmatched. The CDR3 loop reads CASSEGEGTGLGNTIYF. The CDR3 nucleotides read TGTGCCAGCAGCGAAGGAGAAGGGACAGGTCTCGGAAACACCATATATTTT. The whole variable domain, remainder taken from reference TRBV9 and TRBJ1-3, is DSGVTQTPKHLITATGQRVTLRCSPRSGDLSVYWYQQSLDQGLQFLIQYYNGEERAKGNILERFSAQQFPDLHSELNLSSLELGDSALYFCASSEGEGTGLGNTIYFGEGSWLTVV.

The V gene is TRBV19, the J gene TRBJ2-7; 10 bases fit TRBD1. V gave up 5 bases and J gave up 5 bases; unmatched junction bases: 9. The germline V gene encodes CDR1 LNHDA and CDR2 SQIVND (reference sequence). This CDR3 has 15 amino acids. In DNA, the CDR3 is TGTGCCAGTAGTCCCCGGACAGGGGGGAGTAACGAGCAGTACTTC. Translating it yields CASSPRTGGSNEQYF.

This sequence joins TRBV19 and TRBJ1-3; a weak D match, TRBD1 (5 bases). This CDR3 is 15 amino acids long. The germline V and J ends were trimmed by 6 bases and 0 bases, with 12 bases remaining between them. CDR1 LNHDA and CDR2 SQIVND come from the germline V gene (reference sequence). CDR3 DNA sequence: TGTGCCAGTAGGCGGTGGGGGAGCTCTGGAAACACCATATATTTT. Translating it yields CASRRWGSSGNTIYF.

V gene TRBV3-1 (or the pseudogene TRBV3-2) combines with J gene TRBJ2-1, with unresolved D. V was trimmed by 0 bases and J by 6 bases, leaving 12 bases between them. CDR1 is LGHDT and CDR2 is YNNKEL in the germline V gene (reference sequence). This CDR3 contains 15 residues. CDR3 sequence (DNA): TGTGCCAGCAGCCAAGAGGTAACGGGTGGCAATGAGCAGTTCTTC. Protein sequence: CASSQEVTGGNEQFF.

Only one count was recorded for this clone. A read error may produce the germline difference seen at one junction end. The chain recombines TRBV5-4 with TRBJ2-3; D remains ambiguous. The CDR3 has 14 amino acids. Germline V gives CDR1 SGHNT, CDR2 YYREEE (reference sequence). This chain's CDR3 is CASSLEQFTDAQYF. DNA for the CDR3: TGTGCCAGCAGCTTGGAACAGTTCACAGATGCGCAGTATTTT.

The rearrangement uses TRBV4-2 and TRBJ1-1, with a possible D match to TRBD1 (5 bases). This CDR3 spans 15 amino acids. V gave up 3 bases and J gave up 5 bases, with 16 bases separating them. The germline gives CDR1 LGHNA, CDR2 YNFKEQ. CDR3 protein: CASSQEDSKGTEAFF. CDR3 DNA: TGTGCCAGCAGCCAGGAGGACTCCAAGGGGACTGAAGCTTTCTTT.

The gene calls are TRBV19 and TRBJ2-2; D assignment may be TRBD1 or TRBD2 (6 bases each). This CDR3 region has 15 residues. V lost 6 bases, J lost 1 base, and 12 bases lay in between. Germline V lookup: CDR1 LNHDA, CDR2 SQIVND (reference sequence). Written as DNA, the CDR3 is TGTGCCAGTAGAGGGGGGAGAAAGAACACCGGGGAGCTGTTTTTT. This sequence encodes CASRGGRKNTGELFF.

The J gene is TRBJ1-3, the V gene TRBV6-5; D gene unclear. Germline values: CDR1 MNHEY, CDR2 SVGAGI. This CDR3 is 13 amino acids long. The V and J ends lost 8 bases and 0 bases respectively, with 8 bases between them. CDR3: CASRLTSGNTIYF. For the CDR3, the DNA is TGTGCCAGCCGACTAACCTCTGGAAACACCATATATTTT.

J is TRBJ2-1 and V is TRBV7-2, with 7 bases fitting TRBD1. CDR1 SGHTA and CDR2 FQGNSA come from the germline V gene. The V segment lost 5 bases and the J segment 13 bases; nucleotides outside the gene matches: 14. The CDR3 runs 14 residues. CDR3 coding DNA: TGTGCCAGCAGCCCCCGACAGGGTGTTCTGGAACAGTTCTTC. Amino acid sequence: CASSPRQGVLEQFF.

V gene TRBV5-1 combines with J gene TRBJ2-2; 7 bases agree with TRBD2. The CDR3 runs 15 residues. Germline CDR1 SGHRS, CDR2 YFSETQ. Unmatched junction bases numbered 6, after V lost 4 bases and J lost 3 bases. Written as DNA, the CDR3 is TGCGCCAGCAGCGCCTCTAGCGGATACACCGGGGAGCTGTTTTTT. It translates to CASSASSGYTGELFF.

The J gene is TRBJ2-7, the V gene TRBV5-1; perhaps TRBD2 as D (6 bases). CDR1 is SGHRS and CDR2 is YFSETQ in the germline V gene. Between the trimmed V and J ends, which lost 7 bases and 5 bases, there was a span of 16 bases. The CDR3 is 13 amino acids. CDR3 amino acids: CASGRDGGNEQYF. CDR3 DNA sequence: TGCGCCAGCGGACGGGACGGGGGAAACGAGCAGTACTTC. The variable domain in full, completed from reference TRBV5-1 and TRBJ2-7, reads KAGVTQTPRYLIKTRGQQVTLSCSPISGHRSVSWYQQTPGQGLQFLFEYFSETQRNKGNFPGRFSGRQFSNSRSEMNVSTLELGDSALYLCASGRDGGNEQYFGPGTRLTVT.

The rearrangement links TRBV5-1 to TRBJ2-5; 12 bases align to TRBD1. CDR3 length: 15 amino acids. The germline gives CDR1 SGHRS, CDR2 YFSETQ. Unmatched junction bases numbered 6, after V lost 4 bases and J lost 5 bases. DNA of the CDR3: TGCGCCAGCAGCACGGGACAGGGGGCAAGGGAGACCCAGTACTTC. Amino acids: CASSTGQGARETQYF.

The rearrangement joins TRBV4-1 to TRBJ2-1; 14 nucleotides match TRBD2. V was clipped by 1 base and J by 6 bases; unmatched bases: 8. The CDR3 loop spans 18 amino acids. Germline V CDR1 and CDR2: MGHRA, YSYEKL. The CDR3 region has the DNA TGCGCCAGCAGCCAAGTCTCTGCCGGGACTAGCGGGAGCAATGAGCAGTTCTTC. It is translated as CASSQVSAGTSGSNEQFF.

The chain employs TRBV19 and TRBJ2-1, with D unresolved. V was cut by 0 bases and J by 3 bases, with 6 bases left in between. Germline V gives CDR1 LNHDA, CDR2 SQIVND (reference sequence). This CDR3 contains 14 residues. In nucleotides, the CDR3 is TGTGCCAGTAGTATAGATCGGAACTACAATGAGCAGTTCTTC. This translates into CASSIDRNYNEQFF.

Ten or more counts support this clone. The CDR3 sequence is CASSVAVAVGWKTGELFF. CDR3 nucleotide sequence: TGTGCCAGCAGTGTTGCAGTAGCGGTGGGGTGGAAAACCGGGGAGCTGTTTTTT. This chain connects TRBV2 to TRBJ2-2; possible D gene TRBD2, 6 bases. V lost 4 bases to trimming and J lost 5 bases, with 23 bases between them. Germline loops: CDR1 SNHLY, CDR2 FYNNEI. The CDR3 has 18 amino acids.